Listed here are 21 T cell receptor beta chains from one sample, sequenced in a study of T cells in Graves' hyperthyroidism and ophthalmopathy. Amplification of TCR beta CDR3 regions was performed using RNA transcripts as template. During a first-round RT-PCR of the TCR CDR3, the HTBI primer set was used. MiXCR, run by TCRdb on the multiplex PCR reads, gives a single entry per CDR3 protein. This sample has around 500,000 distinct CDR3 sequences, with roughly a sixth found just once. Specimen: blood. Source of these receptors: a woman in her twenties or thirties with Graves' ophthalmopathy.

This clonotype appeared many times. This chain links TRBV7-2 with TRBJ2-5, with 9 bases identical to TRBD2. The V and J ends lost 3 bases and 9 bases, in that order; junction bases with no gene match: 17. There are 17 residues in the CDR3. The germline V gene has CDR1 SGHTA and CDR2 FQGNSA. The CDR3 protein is CASSFTGTSSLGRAQYF. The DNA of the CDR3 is TGTGCCAGCAGCTTTACGGGGACTAGCAGCCTCGGGAGGGCCCAGTACTTC.

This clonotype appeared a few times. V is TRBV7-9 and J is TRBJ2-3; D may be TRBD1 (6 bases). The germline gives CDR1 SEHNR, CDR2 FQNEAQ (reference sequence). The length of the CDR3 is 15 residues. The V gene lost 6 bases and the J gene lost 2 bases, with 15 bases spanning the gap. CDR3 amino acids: CASSSDRRYTDTQYF. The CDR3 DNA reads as TGTGCCAGCAGTTCCGACAGGCGTTACACAGATACGCAGTATTTT. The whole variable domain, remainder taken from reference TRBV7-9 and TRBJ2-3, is DTGVSQNPRHKITKRGQNVTFRCDPISEHNRLYWYRQTLGQGPEFLTYFQNEAQLEKSRLLSDRFSAERPKGSFSTLEIQRTEQGDSAMYLCASSSDRRYTDTQYFGPGTRLTVL.

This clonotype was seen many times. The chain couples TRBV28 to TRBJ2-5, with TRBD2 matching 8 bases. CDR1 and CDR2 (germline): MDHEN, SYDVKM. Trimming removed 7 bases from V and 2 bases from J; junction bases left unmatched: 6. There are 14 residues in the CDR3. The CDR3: CASTTGGGQETQYF. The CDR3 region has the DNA TGTGCCAGCACCACGGGGGGGGGGCAAGAGACCCAGTACTTC.

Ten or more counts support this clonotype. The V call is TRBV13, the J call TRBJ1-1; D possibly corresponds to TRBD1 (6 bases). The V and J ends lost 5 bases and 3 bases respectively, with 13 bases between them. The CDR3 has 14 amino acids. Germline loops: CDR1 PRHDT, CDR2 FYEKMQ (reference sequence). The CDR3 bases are TGTGCCAGCAGCCCACAGGGAGGTGACACTGAAGCTTTCTTT. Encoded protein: CASSPQGGDTEAFF.

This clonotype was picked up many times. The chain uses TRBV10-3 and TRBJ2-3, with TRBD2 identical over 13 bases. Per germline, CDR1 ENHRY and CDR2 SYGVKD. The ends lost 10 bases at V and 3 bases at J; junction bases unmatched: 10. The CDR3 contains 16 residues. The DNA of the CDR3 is TGTGCCACATCAGGACTAGCGGGAGATCCGACAGATACGCAGTATTTT. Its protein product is CATSGLAGDPTDTQYF.

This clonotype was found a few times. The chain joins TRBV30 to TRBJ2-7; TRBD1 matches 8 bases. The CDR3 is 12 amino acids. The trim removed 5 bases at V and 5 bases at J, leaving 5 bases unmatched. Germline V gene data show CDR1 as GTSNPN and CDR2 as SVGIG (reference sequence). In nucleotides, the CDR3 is TGTGCCTGGGAGACAGGGGCGGACGAGCAGTACTTC. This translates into CAWETGADEQYF.

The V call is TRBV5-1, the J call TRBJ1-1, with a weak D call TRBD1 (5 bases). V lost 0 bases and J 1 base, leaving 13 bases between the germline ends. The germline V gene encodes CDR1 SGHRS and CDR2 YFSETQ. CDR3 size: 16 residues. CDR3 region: CASSLVARAGNTEAFF. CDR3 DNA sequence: TGCGCCAGCAGCTTGGTGGCCAGGGCGGGGAACACTGAAGCTTTCTTT.

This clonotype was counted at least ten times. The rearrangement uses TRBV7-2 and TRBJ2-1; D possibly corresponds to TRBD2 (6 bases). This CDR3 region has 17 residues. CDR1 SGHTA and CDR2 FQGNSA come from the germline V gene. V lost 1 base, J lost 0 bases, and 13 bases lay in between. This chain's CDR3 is CASSLVSREFSYNEQFF. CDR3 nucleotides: TGTGCCAGCAGCTTAGTTTCTCGGGAGTTCTCCTACAATGAGCAGTTCTTC.

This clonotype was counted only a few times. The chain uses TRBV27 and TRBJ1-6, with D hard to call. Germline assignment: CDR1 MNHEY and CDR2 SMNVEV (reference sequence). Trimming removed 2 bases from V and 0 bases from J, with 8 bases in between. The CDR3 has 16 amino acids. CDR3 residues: CASSLETSSYNSPLHF. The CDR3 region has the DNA TGTGCCAGCAGTTTAGAAACGAGCTCCTATAATTCACCCCTCCACTTT.

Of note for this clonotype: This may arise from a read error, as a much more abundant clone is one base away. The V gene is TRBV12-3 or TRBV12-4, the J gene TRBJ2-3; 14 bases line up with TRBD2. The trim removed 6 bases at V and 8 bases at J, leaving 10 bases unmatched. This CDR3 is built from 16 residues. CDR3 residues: CASSWGLAGVRGTQYF. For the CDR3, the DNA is TGTGCCAGCAGCTGGGGACTAGCGGGAGTTAGAGGTACGCAGTATTTT.

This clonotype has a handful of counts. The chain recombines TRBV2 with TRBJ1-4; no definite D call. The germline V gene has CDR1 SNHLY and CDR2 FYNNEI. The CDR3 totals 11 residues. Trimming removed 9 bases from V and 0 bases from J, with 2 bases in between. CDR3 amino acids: CASATNEKLFF. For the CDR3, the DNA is TGTGCCAGTGCAACTAATGAAAAACTGTTTTTT.

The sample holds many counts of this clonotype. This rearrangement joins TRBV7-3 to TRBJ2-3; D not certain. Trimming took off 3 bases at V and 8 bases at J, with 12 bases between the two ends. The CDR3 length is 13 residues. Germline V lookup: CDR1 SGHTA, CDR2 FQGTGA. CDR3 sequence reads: CASSFEGSFTQYF. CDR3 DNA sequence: TGTGCCAGCAGCTTCGAAGGGTCCTTTACGCAGTATTTT. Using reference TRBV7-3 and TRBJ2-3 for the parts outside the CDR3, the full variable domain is GAGVSQTPSNKVTEKGKYVELRCDPISGHTALYWYRQSLGQGPEFLIYFQGTGAADDSGLPNDRFFAVRPEGSVSTLKIQRTERGDSAVYLCASSFEGSFTQYFGPGTRLTVL.

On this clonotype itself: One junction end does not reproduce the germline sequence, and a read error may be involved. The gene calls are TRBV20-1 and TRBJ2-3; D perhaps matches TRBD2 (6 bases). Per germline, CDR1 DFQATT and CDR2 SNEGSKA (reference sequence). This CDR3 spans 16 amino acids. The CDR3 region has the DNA TGCAATGCTAGCTCCCGCGGCGGGGCTTACACAGATACGCAGTATTTT. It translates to CNASSRGGAYTDTQYF.

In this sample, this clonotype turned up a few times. This CDR3 is CSAKVGRDQPQHF. The CDR3, as DNA: TGCAGTGCTAAAGTGGGGAGGGACCAGCCCCAGCATTTT. J is TRBJ1-5 and V is TRBV20-1; weak D call: TRBD1 (5 bases). Trimming shortened V by 4 bases and J by 7 bases, and 14 bases separated the two germline ends. Germline loops: CDR1 DFQATT, CDR2 SNEGSKA (reference sequence). There are 13 residues in the CDR3.

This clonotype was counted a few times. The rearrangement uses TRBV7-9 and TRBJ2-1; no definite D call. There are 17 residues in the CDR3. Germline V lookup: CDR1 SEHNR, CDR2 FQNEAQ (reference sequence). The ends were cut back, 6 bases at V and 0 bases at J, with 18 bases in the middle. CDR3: CASSYGPALSSYNEQFF. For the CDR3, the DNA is TGTGCCAGCAGTTACGGACCAGCCTTGAGCTCCTACAATGAGCAGTTCTTC.

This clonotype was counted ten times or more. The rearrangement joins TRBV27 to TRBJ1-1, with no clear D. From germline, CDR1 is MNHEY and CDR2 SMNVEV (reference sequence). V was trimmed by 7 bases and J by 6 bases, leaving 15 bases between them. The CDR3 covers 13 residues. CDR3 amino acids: CASIDNQFAEAFF. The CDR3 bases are TGTGCCAGCATCGACAACCAGTTCGCTGAAGCTTTCTTT.

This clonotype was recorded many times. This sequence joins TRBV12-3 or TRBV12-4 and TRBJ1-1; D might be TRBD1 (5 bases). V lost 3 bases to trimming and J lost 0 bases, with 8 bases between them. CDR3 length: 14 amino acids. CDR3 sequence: CASSFTGLNTEAFF. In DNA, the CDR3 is TGTGCCAGCAGTTTTACAGGATTGAACACTGAAGCTTTCTTT.

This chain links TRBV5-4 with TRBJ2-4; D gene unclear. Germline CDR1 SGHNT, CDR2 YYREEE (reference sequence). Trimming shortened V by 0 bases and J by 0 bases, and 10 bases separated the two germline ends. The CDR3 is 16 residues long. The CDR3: CASSLGPDIAKNIQYF. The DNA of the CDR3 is TGTGCCAGCAGCTTGGGCCCGGATATAGCCAAAAACATTCAGTACTTC.

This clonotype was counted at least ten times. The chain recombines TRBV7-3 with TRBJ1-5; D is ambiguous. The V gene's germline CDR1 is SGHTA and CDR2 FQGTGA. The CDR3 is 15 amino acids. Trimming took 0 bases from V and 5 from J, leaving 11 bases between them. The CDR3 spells CASSLTVRCHQPQHF. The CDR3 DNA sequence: TGTGCCAGCAGCTTAACGGTCAGGTGTCATCAGCCCCAGCATTTT.

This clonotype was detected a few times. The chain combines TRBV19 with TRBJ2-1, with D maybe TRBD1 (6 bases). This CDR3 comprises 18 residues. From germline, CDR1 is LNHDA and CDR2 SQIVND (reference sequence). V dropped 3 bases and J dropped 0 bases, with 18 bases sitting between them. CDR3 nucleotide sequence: TGTGCCAGTAGTATTCGGAGGCGGATGGACAGCTCCTACAATGAGCAGTTCTTC. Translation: CASSIRRRMDSSYNEQFF.

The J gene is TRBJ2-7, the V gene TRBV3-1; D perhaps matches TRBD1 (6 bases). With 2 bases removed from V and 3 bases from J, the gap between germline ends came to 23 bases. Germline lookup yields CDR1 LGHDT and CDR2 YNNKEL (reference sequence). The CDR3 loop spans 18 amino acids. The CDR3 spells CASSQPGDHRAENYEQYF. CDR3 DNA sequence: TGTGCCAGCAGCCAACCGGGTGACCACAGGGCAGAGAACTACGAGCAGTACTTC.